This T cell receptor (beta chain) is from a study of regulatory T cells in long-lasting Graves disease. The study's findings and limits: TCR diversity was lower in persistent Graves' patients (versus newly diagnosed ones). Among samples with persistent disease, TRBV28, TRBJ1-2 and TRBJ2-5 were favored. Sample size, which was small, may have reduced accuracy.

The CDR3 loop spans 14 amino acids. The junction had 6 bases not matched to a gene; V was cut back by 6 bases and J by 6 bases. CDR1 MDHEN and CDR2 SYDVKM come from the germline V gene. This sample's time point: persistent/refractory GD, antithyroid drugs over 5 years with positive TRAb. The TCR library was prepared using RNA isolated from PBMCs. This clonotype showed up just a few times. Its antigen is not identified. Arm-PCR of CDR3 regions and iRepertoire HTBI primers were used to build TCR beta libraries. MiXCR, applied by TCRdb to the multiplex PCR reads, yields one record per CDR3 protein. The sample contains 400,000 to 500,000 distinct CDR3 sequences, around 20% of which appear only once.

The TCR was taken from a female donor with Graves disease. V usage is TRBV28 and J usage is TRBJ1-5, with 9 bases that match TRBD1. The sequenced sample was peripheral blood mononuclear cells (PBMCs), obtained when the disease was refractory, from a patient treated with antithyroid drugs. The CDR3 DNA follows: TGTGCCAGCAGCATAGGACAGGGGAGTCAGCCCCAGCATTTT. Its protein product is CASSIGQGSQPQHF.